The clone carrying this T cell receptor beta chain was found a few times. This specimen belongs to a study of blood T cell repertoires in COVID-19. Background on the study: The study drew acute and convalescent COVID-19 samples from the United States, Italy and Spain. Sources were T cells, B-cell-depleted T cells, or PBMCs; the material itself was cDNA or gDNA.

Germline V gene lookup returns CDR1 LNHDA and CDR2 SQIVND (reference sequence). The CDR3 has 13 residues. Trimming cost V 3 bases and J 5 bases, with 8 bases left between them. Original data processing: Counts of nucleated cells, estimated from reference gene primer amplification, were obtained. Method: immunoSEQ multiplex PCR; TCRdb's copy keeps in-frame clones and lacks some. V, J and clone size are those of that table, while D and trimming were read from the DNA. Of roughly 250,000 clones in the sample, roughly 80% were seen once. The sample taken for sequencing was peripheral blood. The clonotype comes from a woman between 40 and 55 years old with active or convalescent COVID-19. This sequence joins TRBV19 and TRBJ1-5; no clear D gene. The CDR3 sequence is CASSMKRDQPQHF. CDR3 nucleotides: TGTGCCAGTAGTATGAAGAGGGATCAGCCCCAGCATTTT.